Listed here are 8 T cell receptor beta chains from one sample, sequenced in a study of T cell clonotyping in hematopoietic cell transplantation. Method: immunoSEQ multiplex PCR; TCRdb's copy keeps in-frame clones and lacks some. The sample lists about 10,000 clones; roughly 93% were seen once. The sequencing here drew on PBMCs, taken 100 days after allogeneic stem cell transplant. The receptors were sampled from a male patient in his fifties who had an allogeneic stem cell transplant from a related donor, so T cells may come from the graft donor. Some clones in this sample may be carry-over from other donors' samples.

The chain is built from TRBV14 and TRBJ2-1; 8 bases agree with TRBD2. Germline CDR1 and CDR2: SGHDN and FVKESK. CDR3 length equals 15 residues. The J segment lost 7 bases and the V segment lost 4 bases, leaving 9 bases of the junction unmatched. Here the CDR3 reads CASSPSGGGGNEQFF. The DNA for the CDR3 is TGTGCCAGCAGCCCCAGCGGGGGTGGCGGGAATGAGCAGTTCTTC.

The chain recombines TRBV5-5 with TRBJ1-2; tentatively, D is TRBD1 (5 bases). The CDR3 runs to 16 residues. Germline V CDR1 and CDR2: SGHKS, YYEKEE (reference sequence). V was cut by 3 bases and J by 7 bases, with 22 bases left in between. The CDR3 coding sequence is TGTGCCAGCAGCTCCCTTGTAGGGACCCGGGTGGGTGGCTACACCTTC. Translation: CASSSLVGTRVGGYTF.

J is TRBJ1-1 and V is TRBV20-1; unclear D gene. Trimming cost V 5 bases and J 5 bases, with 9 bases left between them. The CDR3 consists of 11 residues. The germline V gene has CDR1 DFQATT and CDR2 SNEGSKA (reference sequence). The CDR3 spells CSARGGTEAFF. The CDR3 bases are TGCAGTGCTCGAGGAGGTACTGAAGCTTTCTTT.

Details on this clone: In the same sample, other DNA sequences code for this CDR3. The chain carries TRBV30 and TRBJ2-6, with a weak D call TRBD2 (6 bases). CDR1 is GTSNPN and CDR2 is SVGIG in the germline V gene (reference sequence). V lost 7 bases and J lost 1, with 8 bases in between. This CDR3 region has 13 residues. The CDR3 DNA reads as TGTGCCTCCGGGACTTCTGGGGCCAACGTCCTGACTTTC. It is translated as CASGTSGANVLTF.

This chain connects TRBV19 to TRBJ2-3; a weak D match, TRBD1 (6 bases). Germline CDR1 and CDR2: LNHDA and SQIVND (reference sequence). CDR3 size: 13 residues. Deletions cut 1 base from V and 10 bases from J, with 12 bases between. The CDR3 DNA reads TGTGCCAGTAGTATAGGGGGACAACCTGCGCAGTATTTT. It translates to CASSIGGQPAQYF.

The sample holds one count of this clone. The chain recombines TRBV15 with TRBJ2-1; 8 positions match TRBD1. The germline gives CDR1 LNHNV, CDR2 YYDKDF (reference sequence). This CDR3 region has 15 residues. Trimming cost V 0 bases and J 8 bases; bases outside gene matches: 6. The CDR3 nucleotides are TGTGCCACCAGCAGAGAGACAGGGGTGAGAGATGAGCAGTTCTTC. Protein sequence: CATSRETGVRDEQFF.

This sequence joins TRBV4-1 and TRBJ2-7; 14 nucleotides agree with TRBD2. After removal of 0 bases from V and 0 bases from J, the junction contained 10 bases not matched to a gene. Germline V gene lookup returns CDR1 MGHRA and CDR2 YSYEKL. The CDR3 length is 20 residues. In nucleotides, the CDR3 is TGCGCCAGCAGCCAAGATCCCGGGACTAGCGGGGGATGGCGCTCCTACGAGCAGTACTTC. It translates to CASSQDPGTSGGWRSYEQYF.

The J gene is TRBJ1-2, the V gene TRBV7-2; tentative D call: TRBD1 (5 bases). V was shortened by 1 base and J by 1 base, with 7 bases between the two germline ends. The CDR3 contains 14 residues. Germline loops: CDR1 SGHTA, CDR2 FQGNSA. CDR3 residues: CASSLGTNNYGYTF. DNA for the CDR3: TGTGCCAGCAGCTTAGGGACAAATAACTATGGCTACACCTTC.